Only one count was recorded for the clone carrying this T cell receptor beta chain. This sample stems from a study of OX40 agonist ivuxolimab in advanced cancers. Germline CDR1 is SGHRS and CDR2 is YFSETQ. The CDR3 is made up of 15 amino acids. V dropped 7 bases and J dropped 3; count of bases not matched to a gene: 12. TCRdb's copy holds only in-frame clones and misses some; the assay was immunoSEQ multiplex PCR. This table has roughly 77,000 clones, over 85% appearing once. Material: CD4+ or CD8+ T cells sorted from blood, obtained in a trial of the OX40 agonist ivuxolimab. The chain couples TRBV5-1 to TRBJ2-5; TRBD1 matches at 7 bases. This clonotype originated in an adult with an advanced solid tumor such as melanoma, head and neck, liver or kidney cancer. CDR3 residues: CASRPAGTEEETQYF. The CDR3 region has the DNA TGCGCCAGCCGACCCGCCGGGACAGAAGAAGAGACCCAGTACTTC.